Following are 24 T cell receptor beta chains from one sample sequenced in a study of T cells of healthy individuals. TCRdb recomputed calls from the 5' RACE reads with MiXCR, one row per CDR3 protein. The profile shows 90,000 to 100,000 distinct CDR3 sequences, 15% to 20% of them singletons. These receptors were taken from a human donor in good health.

The chain has TRBV5-1 and TRBJ2-7; 7 bases align to TRBD1. Germline V CDR1 and CDR2: SGHRS, YFSETQ. Unmatched junction bases numbered 6, after V lost 4 bases and J lost 2 bases. The CDR3 runs 14 residues. The CDR3 DNA reads TGCGCCAGCAGCACCCAAGGGGGCCCCTACGAGCAGTACTTC. This encodes CASSTQGGPYEQYF.

Here the CDR3 DNA reads TGTGCCAGCAGTGCTAGCGGGGAGTCCTACAATGAGCAGTTCTTC. It is translated as CASSASGESYNEQFF. The chain links TRBV6-4 to TRBJ2-1; 9 bases fit TRBD2. CDR1 MRHNA and CDR2 SNTAGT come from the germline V gene. There are 15 residues in the CDR3. Losses at the gene ends were 4 bases for V and 1 base for J; bases not matched to a gene: 2.

This clonotype was observed at least ten times. The V and J genes are TRBV27 and TRBJ1-2; D perhaps matches TRBD1 (5 bases). This CDR3 spans 15 amino acids. Per the germline V gene, CDR1 is MNHEY and CDR2 is SMNVEV (reference sequence). Trimming removed 6 bases at V and 4 bases at J, with 18 bases between. The CDR3 DNA reads as TGTGCCAGCAGAGTCCAAAGCGGGGCGGGCTATGGCTACACCTTC. It translates to CASRVQSGAGYGYTF.

The sample holds a few counts of this clonotype. This rearrangement joins TRBV10-2 to TRBJ1-1, with D possibly TRBD1 on 5 matching bases. V was cut by 9 bases and J by 6 bases, with 32 bases left in between. The CDR3 is 18 amino acids. CDR1 and CDR2 from the germline V gene are WSHSY and SAAADI. CDR3 sequence reads: CASTAPREQGVYVAEAFF. CDR3 in DNA: TGCGCCAGTACCGCGCCAAGGGAGCAGGGAGTATATGTGGCTGAAGCTTTCTTT.

Worth noting for this clonotype: With a much larger clone just one base away, this may be a read error. The J gene is TRBJ1-2, the V gene TRBV12-3 or TRBV12-4, with D possibly being TRBD1 (5 bases). The V gene lost 5 bases and the J gene lost 2 bases, with 9 bases spanning the gap. The CDR3 sequence is 13 residues long. The CDR3 sequence: CASSPQVNYGYTF. CDR3 bases: TGTGCCAGCAGTCCACAGGTGAACTATGGCTACACCTTC.

This clonotype was detected many times. The chain carries TRBV7-2 and TRBJ2-1; no firm D call. The germline V gene encodes CDR1 SGHTA and CDR2 FQGNSA. Between the trimmed V and J ends, which lost 1 base and 7 bases, there was a span of 5 bases. The length of the CDR3 is 12 residues. CDR3 nucleotide sequence: TGTGCCAGCAGCTTAGGAAGTAATGAGCAGTTCTTC. This translates into CASSLGSNEQFF.

In its sample, this clonotype was seen many times. V and J are TRBV7-2 and TRBJ2-1; D is uncertain. V gave up 2 bases and J gave up 3 bases, with 8 bases separating them. The CDR3 length is 14 residues. Germline CDR1 SGHTA, CDR2 FQGNSA. CDR3 nucleotides: TGTGCCAGCAGCTTACAGAGTCTCTACAATGAGCAGTTCTTC. Translated, it gives CASSLQSLYNEQFF.

J is TRBJ1-1 and V is TRBV7-3; no reliable D call. The ends were cut back, 3 bases at V and 2 bases at J, with 7 bases in the middle. CDR1 is SGHTA, CDR2 FQGTGA, per germline. There are 13 residues in the CDR3. The CDR3 protein is CASSFRINTEAFF. The CDR3 nucleotides read TGTGCCAGCAGCTTTCGCATAAACACTGAAGCTTTCTTT.

The J gene is TRBJ2-2, the V gene TRBV19; 8 bases are a match to TRBD2. In germline, CDR1 is LNHDA, CDR2 SQIVND (reference sequence). V trimming: 1 base; J trimming: 7 bases; junction bases outside the gene matches: 5. The length of the CDR3 is 15 residues. This CDR3 reads CASSIAPLAGGELFF. CDR3 nucleotides: TGTGCCAGTAGTATAGCGCCTCTAGCGGGCGGGGAGCTGTTTTTT.

This clonotype was seen only a few times. The chain joins TRBV28 to TRBJ2-7; tentatively, D is TRBD2 (5 bases). Germline lookup yields CDR1 MDHEN and CDR2 SYDVKM. Deletions cut 7 bases from V and 5 bases from J, with 21 bases between. The CDR3 spans 15 residues. The CDR3: CASTLGRAGFNEQYF. The CDR3 region has the DNA TGTGCCAGCACCCTGGGTCGGGCGGGTTTTAACGAGCAGTACTTC.

This clonotype has at least ten counts. V gene TRBV7-2 combines with J gene TRBJ2-7; 8 nucleotides align to TRBD1. The J segment lost 1 base and the V segment lost 5 bases, leaving 13 bases of the junction unmatched. This CDR3 has 17 residues. Germline V gene lookup returns CDR1 SGHTA and CDR2 FQGNSA. The CDR3 bases are TGTGCCAGCAGCCCGAGGCCAGGGGGCTTATCGTCCTACGAGCAGTACTTC. Translation gives CASSPRPGGLSSYEQYF.

This clonotype was observed a few times. V gene TRBV4-1 combines with J gene TRBJ1-2; D is perhaps TRBD1 (5 bases). Germline V lookup: CDR1 MGHRA, CDR2 YSYEKL. This CDR3 comprises 17 residues. The germline V and J ends were trimmed by 0 bases and 4 bases, with 18 bases remaining between them. This CDR3 is CASSQDGGPDPLYGYTF. DNA of the CDR3: TGCGCCAGCAGCCAAGATGGGGGACCGGATCCTCTCTATGGCTACACCTTC.

The CDR3 is CASSRPEYSYEQYF. The CDR3 coding sequence is TGCGCCAGCAGCCGCCCCGAATATTCCTACGAGCAGTACTTC. The chain couples TRBV4-1 to TRBJ2-7; no reliable D call. Trimming stripped 4 bases from V and 1 base from J, with 11 bases between. The CDR3 totals 14 residues. Germline CDR1 is MGHRA and CDR2 is YSYEKL.

This clonotype was seen a handful of times. This chain uses TRBV7-2 with TRBJ2-1, with a possible D match to TRBD1 (6 bases). Germline V gene data show CDR1 as SGHTA and CDR2 as FQGNSA. Trimming stripped 1 base from V and 5 bases from J, with 12 bases between. The CDR3 length is 15 residues. The CDR3 coding sequence is TGTGCCAGCAGCTTAGGGGGGCGTAAACACAATGAGCAGTTCTTC. It codes for CASSLGGRKHNEQFF.

This clonotype was counted only a few times. The chain is built from TRBV2 and TRBJ2-3, with D possibly matching TRBD2 (6 bases). Germline CDR1 reads SNHLY; CDR2 reads FYNNEI. CDR3 length: 15 residues. The germline V and J ends were trimmed by 1 base and 0 bases, with 8 bases remaining between them. CDR3 sequence (DNA): TGTGCCAGCAGTGAAGGCGGGGCAAGCACAGATACGCAGTATTTT. It translates to CASSEGGASTDTQYF.

The table lists this clonotype with many counts. The rearrangement links TRBV4-3 to TRBJ2-5, with TRBD2 matching 15 bases. J was trimmed by 2 bases and V by 4 bases; bases with no gene match: 2. Per germline, CDR1 LGHNA and CDR2 YSLEER. The CDR3 has 16 residues. The CDR3 DNA is TGCGCCAGCAGCCGGGGACTAGCGGGAGGACAAGAGACCCAGTACTTC. It is translated as CASSRGLAGGQETQYF.

This chain uses TRBV7-2 with TRBJ1-5, with 8 bases aligning to TRBD1. There are 15 residues in the CDR3. In germline, CDR1 is SGHTA, CDR2 FQGNSA. Trimming took 2 bases from V and 5 from J; bases not matched to a gene: 5. The CDR3 sequence is CASSLQTGDDQPQHF. The CDR3 DNA reads TGTGCCAGCAGCTTACAGACAGGGGACGATCAGCCCCAGCATTTT. Variable domain in full (rest from reference TRBV7-2 and TRBJ1-5): GAGVSQSPSNKVTEKGKDVELRCDPISGHTALYWYRQSLGQGLEFLIYFQGNSAPDKSGLPSDRFSAERTGGSVSTLTIQRTQQEDSAVYLCASSLQTGDDQPQHFGDGTRLSIL.

This sequence joins TRBV9 and TRBJ2-2, with D possibly called TRBD1 or TRBD2 (5 bases each). The germline V and J ends were trimmed by 0 bases and 4 bases, with 10 bases remaining between them. Germline lookup yields CDR1 SGDLS and CDR2 YYNGEE. The CDR3 covers 15 residues. This CDR3 is CASSVVGERTGELFF. The CDR3 nucleotides are TGTGCCAGCAGCGTAGTAGGGGAGCGCACCGGGGAGCTGTTTTTT.

This clonotype was recorded many times. This chain connects TRBV9 to TRBJ2-7; no clear D. CDR1 is SGDLS and CDR2 is YYNGEE in the germline V gene. Trimming took 4 bases from V and 6 from J, leaving 11 bases between them. This CDR3 spans 12 amino acids. The CDR3 here is CASSLTGSEQYF. The CDR3 bases are TGTGCCAGCAGCCTCACCGGCTCCGAGCAGTACTTC.

This clonotype came up a few times. V gene TRBV5-1 combines with J gene TRBJ2-5, with D perhaps assigned TRBD1 or TRBD2 (5 bases each). CDR1 is SGHRS and CDR2 is YFSETQ in the germline V gene. CDR3 length equals 15 residues. V was clipped by 3 bases and J by 5 bases, with 17 bases between them. The CDR3 reads CASSWDPQGEETQYF. Written as DNA, the CDR3 is TGCGCCAGCAGCTGGGACCCCCAAGGCGAGGAGACCCAGTACTTC.

This clonotype was found a few times. V and J are TRBV4-2 and TRBJ2-7; 9 bases match TRBD2. V was clipped by 4 bases and J by 2 bases; unmatched bases: 3. This CDR3 spans 14 amino acids. From germline, CDR1 is LGHNA and CDR2 YNFKEQ. The CDR3 nucleotides read TGTGCCAGCAGCCTTGAGCGGGGGGCCTACGAGCAGTACTTC. Translation: CASSLERGAYEQYF.

The CDR3 coding sequence is TGTGCCACCCGTCCCCCGGGACTCTTCGACAATGAGCAGTTCTTC. It yields the protein CATRPPGLFDNEQFF. The chain carries TRBV10-3 and TRBJ2-1; possibly TRBD2 for D (6 bases). In germline, CDR1 is ENHRY, CDR2 SYGVKD. The V end was cut by 10 bases, the J end by 5 bases, with 21 bases between. This CDR3 has 15 amino acids.

V and J are TRBV5-4 and TRBJ1-6, with a weak D call TRBD1 (5 bases). V dropped 7 bases and J dropped 9 bases, with 11 bases sitting between them. This CDR3 contains 12 residues. In germline, CDR1 is SGHNT, CDR2 YYREEE (reference sequence). CDR3 sequence: CASDGDASPLHF. The CDR3 DNA sequence: TGTGCCAGCGACGGGGACGCTTCACCCCTCCACTTT. The full variable domain, in which reference TRBV5-4 and TRBJ1-6 provide the parts outside the CDR3, is ETGVTQSPTHLIKTRGQQVTLRCSSQSGHNTVSWYQQALGQGPQFIFQYYREEENGRGNFPPRFSGLQFPNYSSELNVNALELDDSALYLCASDGDASPLHFGNGTRLTVT.

CDR3 amino acids: CASSLDVEETQYF. CDR3 DNA: TGTGCCAGCAGCTTGGATGTCGAAGAGACCCAGTACTTC. The V and J genes are TRBV5-5 and TRBJ2-5; no clear D gene. V was shortened by 0 bases and J by 3 bases, with 6 bases between the two germline ends. CDR1 and CDR2 (germline): SGHKS, YYEKEE (reference sequence). This CDR3 is built from 13 residues.